Listed below are T cell receptor beta chains from one sample, sequenced in a study of shared clonotypes between healthy human individuals. Some clones are missing from TCRdb's copy, which holds only in-frame ones; the method was immunoSEQ multiplex PCR. Found here are 1.5 million to 2.5 million clones, about 95% of them singletons; the top ten hold 1.2%. Sample: naive CD8+ T cells sorted from blood. The receptors stem from a young man in good health. CDR3s include the opening cysteine and the closing phenylalanine or tryptophan. The D gene is left open where the match is weak. Expanded clones are given a class, and other clones once, few, many or no size at all.

TGCGCCAGCAGCCAGCTGGCGGCCCAGGGGGGCGAGCAGTACTTC	CASSQLAAQGGEQYF	-	TRBJ2-7	-	TRBV4-3
TGTGCCAGCAGTGGAACTAGCGGGGGGGCGTTCGAGCAGTACTTC	CASSGTSGGAFEQYF	-	TRBJ2-7	TRBD2	TRBV6-1
TGTGCCAGCAGCCGGGGGTCCTACGAGCAGTACTTC	CASSRGSYEQYF	-	TRBJ2-7	-	TRBV7-9
TGCGCCAGCAGACCAGTTGGACAGGGGTTAGATGGCTACACCTTC	CASRPVGQGLDGYTF	once	TRBJ1-2	TRBD1	TRBV10-2
TGTGCCAGCAGCAACAGGACTAGCGCCTCCTACGAGCAGTACTTC	CASSNRTSASYEQYF	-	TRBJ2-7	TRBD2	TRBV7-9
TGTGCCAGCAGTCTCGTTAGGGGGGGTTACAATGAGCAGTTCTTC	CASSLVRGGYNEQFF	-	TRBJ2-1	-	TRBV11-1
TGTGCCAGCAGCTGGGGTCTGAACACTGAAGCTTTCTTT	CASSWGLNTEAFF	-	TRBJ1-1	-	TRBV5-4
TGTGCCAGCAGTTTGGCGCAGGGTTGGAACACTGAAGCTTTCTTT	CASSLAQGWNTEAFF	-	TRBJ1-1	-	TRBV7-9
TGTGCCAGCAGCGAATCGACAGGGTACGAGCAGTACTTC	CASSESTGYEQYF	once	TRBJ2-7	TRBD1	TRBV2
TGTGCCAGCAGCTTAGGCGCGGGGGGATATTACAATGAGCAGTTCTTC	CASSLGAGGYYNEQFF	-	TRBJ2-1	TRBD2	TRBV7-9
TGTGCCAGCAAGGGACTAGCGGGAGTGGGCCAAGAGACCCAGTACTTC	CASKGLAGVGQETQYF	-	TRBJ2-5	TRBD2	TRBV27
TGTGCCAGCAGCGTAAAGGACAGGGGTTACGAGCAGTACTTC	CASSVKDRGYEQYF	-	TRBJ2-7	TRBD1	TRBV9
TGTGCCAGCAGCAACTTACAGGGGGCCTACGAGCAGTACTTC	CASSNLQGAYEQYF	-	TRBJ2-7	TRBD1	TRBV5-4
TGTGCCAGCAGCCCCGGGGGGAGCGAGCAGTACTTC	CASSPGGSEQYF	-	TRBJ2-7	TRBD2	TRBV9
TGTGCCAGCACCCTCCTAGCGGGACTCACAGATACGCAGTATTTT	CASTLLAGLTDTQYF	-	TRBJ2-3	TRBD2	TRBV7-2
TGTGCCAGCAGTTCCCAGGGAGGTGGAAACACCATATATTTT	CASSSQGGGNTIYF	-	TRBJ1-3	-	TRBV6-5
TGTGCCAGCCGGATGGCGGAGAACACTGAAGCTTTCTTT	CASRMAENTEAFF	-	TRBJ1-1	-	TRBV11-1
TGTGCCAGCAGCAATCGCTTGGGGGCTCTCACCGGGGAGCTGTTTTTT	CASSNRLGALTGELFF	-	TRBJ2-2	-	TRBV7-9